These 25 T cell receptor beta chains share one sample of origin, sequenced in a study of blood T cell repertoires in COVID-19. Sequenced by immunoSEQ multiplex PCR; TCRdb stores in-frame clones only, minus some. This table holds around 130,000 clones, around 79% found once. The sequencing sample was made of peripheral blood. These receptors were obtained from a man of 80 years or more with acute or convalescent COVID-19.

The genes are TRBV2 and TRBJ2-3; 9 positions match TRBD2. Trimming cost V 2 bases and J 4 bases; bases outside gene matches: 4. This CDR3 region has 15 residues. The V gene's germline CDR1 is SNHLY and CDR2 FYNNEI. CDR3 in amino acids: CASSETRGGSDTQYF. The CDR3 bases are TGTGCCAGCAGTGAAACGCGGGGGGGGTCAGATACGCAGTATTTT.

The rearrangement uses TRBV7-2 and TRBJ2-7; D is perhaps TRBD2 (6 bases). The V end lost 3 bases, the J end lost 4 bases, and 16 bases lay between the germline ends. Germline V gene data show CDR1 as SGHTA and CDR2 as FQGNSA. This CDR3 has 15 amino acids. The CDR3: CASSFVGGVSYEQYF. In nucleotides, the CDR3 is TGTGCCAGCAGCTTTGTGGGGGGAGTCTCTTACGAGCAGTACTTC.

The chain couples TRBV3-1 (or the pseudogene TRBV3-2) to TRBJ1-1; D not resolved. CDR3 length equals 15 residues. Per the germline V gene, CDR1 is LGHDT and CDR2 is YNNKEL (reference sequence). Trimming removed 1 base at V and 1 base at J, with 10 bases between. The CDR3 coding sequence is TGTGCCAGCAGCCAAGGGAGGGCCGCGAACACTGAAGCTTTCTTT. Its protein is CASSQGRAANTEAFF.

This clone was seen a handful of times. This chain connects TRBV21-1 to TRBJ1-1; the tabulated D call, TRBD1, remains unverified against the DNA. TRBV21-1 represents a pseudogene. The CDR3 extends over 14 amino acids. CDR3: CASSIDRGRTEAFF. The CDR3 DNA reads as TGTGCCAGCAGCATTGACAGGGGTAGGACTGAAGCTTTCTTT.

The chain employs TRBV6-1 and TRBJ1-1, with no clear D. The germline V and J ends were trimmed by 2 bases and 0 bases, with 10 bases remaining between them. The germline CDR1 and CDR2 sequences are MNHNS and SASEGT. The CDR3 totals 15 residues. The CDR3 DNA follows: TGTGCCAGCAGTGAACGGATAGCAATGAACACTGAAGCTTTCTTT. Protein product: CASSERIAMNTEAFF.

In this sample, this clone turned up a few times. CDR3 in amino acids: CASSLQGGLGGSPLHF. DNA of the CDR3: TGCGCCAGCAGCCTCCAAGGCGGGCTGGGCGGTTCACCCCTCCACTTT. The chain is built from TRBV5-1 and TRBJ1-6; D not certain. Germline lookup yields CDR1 SGHRS and CDR2 YFSETQ. V was cut by 4 bases and J by 9 bases, with 20 bases left in between. This CDR3 has 16 residues. The variable domain in full, with the rest retrieved from reference TRBV5-1 and TRBJ1-6, is KAGVTQTPRYLIKTRGQQVTLSCSPISGHRSVSWYQQTPGQGLQFLFEYFSETQRNKGNFPGRFSGRQFSNSRSEMNVSTLELGDSALYLCASSLQGGLGGSPLHFGNGTRLTVT.

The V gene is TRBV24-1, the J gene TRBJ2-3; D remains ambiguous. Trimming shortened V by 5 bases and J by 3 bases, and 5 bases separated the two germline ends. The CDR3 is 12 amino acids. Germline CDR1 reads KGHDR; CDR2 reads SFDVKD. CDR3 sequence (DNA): TGTGCCACCAGTGTCGGGACAGATACGCAGTATTTT. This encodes CATSVGTDTQYF.

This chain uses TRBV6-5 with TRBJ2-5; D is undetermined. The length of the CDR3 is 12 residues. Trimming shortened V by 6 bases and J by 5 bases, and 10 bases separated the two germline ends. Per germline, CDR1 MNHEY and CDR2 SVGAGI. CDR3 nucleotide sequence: TGTGCCAGCAGCCTATACTATGAGACCCAGTACTTC. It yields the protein CASSLYYETQYF.

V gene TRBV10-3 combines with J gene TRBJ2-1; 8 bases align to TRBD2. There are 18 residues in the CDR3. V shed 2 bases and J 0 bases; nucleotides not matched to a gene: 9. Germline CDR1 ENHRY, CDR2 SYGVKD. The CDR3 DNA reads TGTGCCATCAGTGAGCGGGGGGGCCGGGGGAGCTCCTACAATGAGCAGTTCTTC. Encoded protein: CAISERGGRGSSYNEQFF.

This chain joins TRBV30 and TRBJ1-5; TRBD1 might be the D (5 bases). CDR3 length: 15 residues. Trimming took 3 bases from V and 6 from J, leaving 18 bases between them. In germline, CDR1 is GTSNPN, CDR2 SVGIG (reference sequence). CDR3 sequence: CAWRETGPGGQPQHF. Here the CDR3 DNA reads TGTGCCTGGAGGGAGACGGGGCCGGGAGGTCAGCCCCAGCATTTT.

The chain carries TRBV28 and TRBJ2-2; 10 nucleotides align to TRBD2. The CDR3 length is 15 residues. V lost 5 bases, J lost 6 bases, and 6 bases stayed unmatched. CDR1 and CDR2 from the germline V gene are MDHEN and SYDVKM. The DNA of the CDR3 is TGTGCCAGCAGTATAACCGGACTAGCGGCCGGGGAGCTGTTTTTT. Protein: CASSITGLAAGELFF.

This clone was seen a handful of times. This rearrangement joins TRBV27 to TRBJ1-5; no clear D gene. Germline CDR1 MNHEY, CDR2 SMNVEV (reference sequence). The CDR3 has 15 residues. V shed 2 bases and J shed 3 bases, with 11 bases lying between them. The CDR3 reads CASSLGSEDNQPQHF. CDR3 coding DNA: TGTGCCAGCAGTTTAGGGAGTGAGGACAATCAGCCCCAGCATTTT.

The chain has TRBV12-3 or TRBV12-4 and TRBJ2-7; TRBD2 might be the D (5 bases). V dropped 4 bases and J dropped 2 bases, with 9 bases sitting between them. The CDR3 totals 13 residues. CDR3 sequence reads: CASSSQTTYEQYF. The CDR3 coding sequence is TGTGCCAGCAGTTCCCAGACTACCTACGAGCAGTACTTC.

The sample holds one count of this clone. The chain's CDR3 is CASSPPGQGSNEQFF. As DNA, the CDR3 is TGTGCCAGCTCACCACCGGGACAGGGTTCGAATGAGCAGTTCTTC. J is TRBJ2-1 and V is TRBV18; 9 nucleotides agree with TRBD1. This CDR3 spans 15 amino acids. After removal of 0 bases from V and 7 bases from J, the junction contained 4 bases not matched to a gene. Germline CDR1 is KGHSH and CDR2 is LQKENI.

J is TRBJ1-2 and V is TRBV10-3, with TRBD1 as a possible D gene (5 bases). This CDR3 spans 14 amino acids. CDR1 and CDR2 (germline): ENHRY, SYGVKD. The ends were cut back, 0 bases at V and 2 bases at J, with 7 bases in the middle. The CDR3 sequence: CAISESRQNYGYTF. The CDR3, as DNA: TGTGCCATCAGTGAGTCGCGACAGAACTATGGCTACACCTTC.

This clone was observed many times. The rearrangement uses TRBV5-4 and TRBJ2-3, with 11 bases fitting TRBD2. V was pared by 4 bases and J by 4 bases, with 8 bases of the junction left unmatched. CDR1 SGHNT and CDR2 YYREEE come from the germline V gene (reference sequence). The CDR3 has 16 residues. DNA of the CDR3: TGTGCCAGCAGCCCTGCTAGCGGGGGGCTTCCAGATACGCAGTATTTT. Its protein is CASSPASGGLPDTQYF.

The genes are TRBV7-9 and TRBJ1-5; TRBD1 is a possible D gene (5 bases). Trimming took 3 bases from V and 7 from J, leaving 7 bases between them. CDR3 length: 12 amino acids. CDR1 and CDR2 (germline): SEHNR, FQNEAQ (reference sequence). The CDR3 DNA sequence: TGTGCCAGCAGCTTTGGGGCCCAGCCCCAGCATTTT. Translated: CASSFGAQPQHF.

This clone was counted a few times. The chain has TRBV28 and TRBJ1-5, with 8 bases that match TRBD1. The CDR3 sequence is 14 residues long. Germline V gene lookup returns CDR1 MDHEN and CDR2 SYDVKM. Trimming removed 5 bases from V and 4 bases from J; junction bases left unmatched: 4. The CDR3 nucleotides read TGTGCCAGCAGTGCAGGGGGCGTAAATCAGCCCCAGCATTTT. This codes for CASSAGGVNQPQHF.

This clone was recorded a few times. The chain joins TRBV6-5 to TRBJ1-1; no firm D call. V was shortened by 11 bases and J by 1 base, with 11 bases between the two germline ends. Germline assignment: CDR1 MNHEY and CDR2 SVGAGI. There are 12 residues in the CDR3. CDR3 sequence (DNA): TGTGCCGCGTCATGGAGGAACACTGAAGCTTTCTTT. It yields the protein CAASWRNTEAFF.

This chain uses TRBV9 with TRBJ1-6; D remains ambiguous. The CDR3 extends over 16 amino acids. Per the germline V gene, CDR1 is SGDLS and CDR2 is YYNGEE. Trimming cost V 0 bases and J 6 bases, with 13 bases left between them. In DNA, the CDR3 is TGTGCCAGCAGCGTAGATGGCGGTAGTCGTAATTCACCCCTCCACTTT. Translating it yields CASSVDGGSRNSPLHF.

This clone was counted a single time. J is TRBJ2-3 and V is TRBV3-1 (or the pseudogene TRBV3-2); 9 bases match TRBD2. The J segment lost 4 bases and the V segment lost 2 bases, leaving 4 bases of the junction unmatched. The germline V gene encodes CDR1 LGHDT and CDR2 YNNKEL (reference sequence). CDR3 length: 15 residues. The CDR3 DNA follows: TGTGCCAGCAGCCAAAGCGGGGGGTTCGCAGATACGCAGTATTTT. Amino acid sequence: CASSQSGGFADTQYF.

CDR3 region: CASKITQSSGNTIYF. In DNA form, the CDR3 reads TGCGCCAGCAAAATCACACAGAGCTCTGGAAACACCATATATTTT. The chain employs TRBV4-1 and TRBJ1-3; D not certain. The CDR3 is 15 residues long. Germline V lookup: CDR1 MGHRA, CDR2 YSYEKL. Deletions cut 7 bases from V and 0 bases from J, with 13 bases between.

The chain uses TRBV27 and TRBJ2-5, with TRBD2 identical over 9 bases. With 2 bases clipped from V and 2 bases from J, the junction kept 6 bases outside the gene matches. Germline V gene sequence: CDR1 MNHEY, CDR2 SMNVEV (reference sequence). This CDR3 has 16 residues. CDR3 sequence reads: CASSLNGRGGQETQYF. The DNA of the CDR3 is TGTGCCAGCAGTTTAAACGGGCGGGGGGGACAAGAGACCCAGTACTTC.

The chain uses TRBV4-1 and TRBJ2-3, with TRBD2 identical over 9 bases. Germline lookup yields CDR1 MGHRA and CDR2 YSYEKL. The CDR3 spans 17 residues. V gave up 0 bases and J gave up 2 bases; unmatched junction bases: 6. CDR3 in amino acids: CASSQDHAGGYTDTQYF. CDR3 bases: TGCGCCAGCAGCCAAGATCATGCGGGGGGGTACACAGATACGCAGTATTTT.

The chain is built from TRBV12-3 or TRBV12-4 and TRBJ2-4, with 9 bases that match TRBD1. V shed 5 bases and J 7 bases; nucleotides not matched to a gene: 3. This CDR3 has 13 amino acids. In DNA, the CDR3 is TGTGCCAGCAGTGCCGGGACAGGGAACATTCAGTACTTC. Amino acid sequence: CASSAGTGNIQYF.